This TCR beta chain comes out of a study of T cell repertoires in cytomegalovirus infection. Study as a whole: Evidence of both CMV infection and a matching HLA type came from public TCR beta signatures.

This clonotype appeared a few times. As yet, its antigen is unknown. TCRdb reanalysed the reads using MiXCR and keeps one entry per CDR3 protein. The sample lists about 830,000 distinct CDR3 sequences, roughly 33% seen once, with around 12% in the top ten. The source was cultured CD8+ T cells from PBMCs, collected from culture after CMV antigen stimulation. The receptor comes from a human donor in good health (CMV status not recorded). Some clones in this sample may be carry-over from other donors' samples.

As DNA, the CDR3 is TGTGCCAGCAGACCTCAGGGGGTGAACACTGAAGCTTTCTTT. Its translation: CASRPQGVNTEAFF. The genes are TRBV27 and TRBJ1-1; TRBD1 matches at 7 bases. Germline trimming cut 6 bases from V and 0 bases from J; bases unmatched to any gene: 4. The V gene's germline CDR1 is MNHEY and CDR2 SMNVEV (reference sequence). The CDR3 extends over 14 amino acids.